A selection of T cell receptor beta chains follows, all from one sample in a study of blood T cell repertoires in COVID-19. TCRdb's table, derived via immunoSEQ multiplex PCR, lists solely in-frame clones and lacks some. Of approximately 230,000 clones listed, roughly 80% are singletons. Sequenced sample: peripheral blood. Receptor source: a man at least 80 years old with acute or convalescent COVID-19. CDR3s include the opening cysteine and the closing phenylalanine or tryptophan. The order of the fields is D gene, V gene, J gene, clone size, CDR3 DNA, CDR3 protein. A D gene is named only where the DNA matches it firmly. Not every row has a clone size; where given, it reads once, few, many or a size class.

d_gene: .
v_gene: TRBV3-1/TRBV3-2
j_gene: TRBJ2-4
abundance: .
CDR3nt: TGTGCCAGCAGCCAAGGCATGACAGAACTTTTCGCCAAAAACATTCAGTACTTC
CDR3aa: CASSQGMTELFAKNIQYF

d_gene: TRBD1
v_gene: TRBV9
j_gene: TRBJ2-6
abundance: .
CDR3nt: TGTGCCAGCAGCGTGACCGACAGGGCTGGGGCCAACGTCCTGACTTTC
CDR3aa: CASSVTDRAGANVLTF

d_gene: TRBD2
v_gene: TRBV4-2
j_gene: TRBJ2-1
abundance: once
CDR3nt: TGTGCCAGCAGCCAACGTGCGGGACTAGGAGACAATGAGCAGTTCTTC
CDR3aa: CASSQRAGLGDNEQFF

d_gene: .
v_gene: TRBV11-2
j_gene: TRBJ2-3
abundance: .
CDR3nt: TGTGCCAGCAGCTCAGACCTACTAGTGTCAGATACGCAGTATTTT
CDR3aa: CASSSDLLVSDTQYF

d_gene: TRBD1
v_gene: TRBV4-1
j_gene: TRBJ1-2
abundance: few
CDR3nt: TGCGCCAGCAGCCACGAAGGGAGGACAGGGGTACGGGGCTACACCTTC
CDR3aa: CASSHEGRTGVRGYTF

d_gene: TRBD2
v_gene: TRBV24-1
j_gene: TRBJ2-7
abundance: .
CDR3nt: TGTGCCACCAGTGACTCACAGACTAGCGGGGGGGCCGAGGAGCAGTACTTC
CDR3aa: CATSDSQTSGGAEEQYF

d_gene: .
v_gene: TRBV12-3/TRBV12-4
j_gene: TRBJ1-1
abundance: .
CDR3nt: TGTGCCAGCAGCCGGACTAGGACTGAAGCTTTCTTT
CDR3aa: CASSRTRTEAFF

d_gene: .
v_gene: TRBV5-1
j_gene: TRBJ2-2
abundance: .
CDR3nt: TGCGCCAGCAGCTTTTCCTGGAGCGGTACGAACACCGGGGAGCTGTTTTTT
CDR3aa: CASSFSWSGTNTGELFF

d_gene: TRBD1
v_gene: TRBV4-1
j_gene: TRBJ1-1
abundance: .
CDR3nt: TGCGCCAGCAGCCAAGCCAACAGGGGGGGCACTGAAGCTTTCTTT
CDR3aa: CASSQANRGGTEAFF

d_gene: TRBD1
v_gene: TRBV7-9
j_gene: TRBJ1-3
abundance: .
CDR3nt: TGTGCCAGCAGCCCCGAGGGGGCCTCCGGGAACACCATATATTTT
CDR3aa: CASSPEGASGNTIYF

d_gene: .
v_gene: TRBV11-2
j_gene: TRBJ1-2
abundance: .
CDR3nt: TGTGCCAGCAGCTTAGGGCTAGGGGGTGGCTACACCTTC
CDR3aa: CASSLGLGGGYTF

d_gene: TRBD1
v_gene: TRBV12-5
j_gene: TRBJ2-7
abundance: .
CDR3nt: TGTGCTAGTGCCCGAGAACAGGGGGCCTACGAGCAGTACTTC
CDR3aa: CASAREQGAYEQYF

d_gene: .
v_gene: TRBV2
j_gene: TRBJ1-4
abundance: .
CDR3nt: TGTGCCAGCACTGCAACTAATGAAAAACTGTTTTTT
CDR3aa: CASTATNEKLFF

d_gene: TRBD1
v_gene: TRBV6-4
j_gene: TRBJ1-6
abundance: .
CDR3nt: TGTGCCAGCAGTAGTAACAGGGGGAGATCACCCCTCCACTTT
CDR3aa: CASSSNRGRSPLHF

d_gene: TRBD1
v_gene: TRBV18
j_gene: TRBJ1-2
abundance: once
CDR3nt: TGTGCCAGCTCAACTTCGACAGGGGTTAACTATGGCTACACCTTC
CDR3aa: CASSTSTGVNYGYTF

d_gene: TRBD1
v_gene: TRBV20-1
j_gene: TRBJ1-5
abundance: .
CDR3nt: TGCAGTGCTAGTTGGACAGGGGGGAATCAGCCCCAGCATTTT
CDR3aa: CSASWTGGNQPQHF

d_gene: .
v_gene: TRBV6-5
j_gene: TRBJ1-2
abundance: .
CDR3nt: TGTGCCAGCAGTTCCAACAGCTATGGCTACACCTTC
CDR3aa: CASSSNSYGYTF

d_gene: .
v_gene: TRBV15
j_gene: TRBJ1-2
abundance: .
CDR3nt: TGTGCCACCAGCAGAGATACGTTGGTCGGGGACTATGGCTACACCTTC
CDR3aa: CATSRDTLVGDYGYTF

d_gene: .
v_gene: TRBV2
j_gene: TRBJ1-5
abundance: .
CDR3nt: TGTGCCAGCAGCTCCAGGGGCAATCAGCCCCAGCATTTT
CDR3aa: CASSSRGNQPQHF

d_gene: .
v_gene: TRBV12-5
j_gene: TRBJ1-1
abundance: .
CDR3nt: TGTGCTAGTGGTTTGGTAGTGGGCGCACTGAACACTGAAGCTTTCTTT
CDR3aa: CASGLVVGALNTEAFF

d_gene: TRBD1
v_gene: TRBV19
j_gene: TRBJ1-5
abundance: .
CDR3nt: TGTGCCAGTAGTATCGTAAGGGGGGACAGAAATCAGCCCCAGCATTTT
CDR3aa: CASSIVRGDRNQPQHF

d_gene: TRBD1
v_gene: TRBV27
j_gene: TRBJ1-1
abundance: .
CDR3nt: TGTGCCAGCAGTTCCCCTCCGGGACAGGGAAAGAACACTGAAGCTTTCTTT
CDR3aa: CASSSPPGQGKNTEAFF

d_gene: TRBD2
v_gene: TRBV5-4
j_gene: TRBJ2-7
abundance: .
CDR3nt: TGTGCCAGCAGCTTGGAGGGACTAGGGAACTACGAGCAGTACTTC
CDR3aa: CASSLEGLGNYEQYF

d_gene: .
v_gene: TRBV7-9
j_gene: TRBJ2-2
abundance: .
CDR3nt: TGTGCCAGCAGTCGGTGGACCGGGGAGCTGTTTTTT
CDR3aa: CASSRWTGELFF

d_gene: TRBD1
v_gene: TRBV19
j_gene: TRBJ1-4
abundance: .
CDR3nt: TGTGCCACCACCGATGGACAGGGGCCGAATGAAAAACTGTTTTTT
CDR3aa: CATTDGQGPNEKLFF

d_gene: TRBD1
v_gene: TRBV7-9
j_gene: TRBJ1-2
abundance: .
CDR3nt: TGTGCCAGCAGCTTAGGGGGACAGCCCTATGGCTACACCTTC
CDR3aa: CASSLGGQPYGYTF

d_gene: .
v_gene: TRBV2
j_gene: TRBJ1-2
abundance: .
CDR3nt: TGTGCCAGCAGTGAGGCTCATGGCTACACCTTC
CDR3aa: CASSEAHGYTF

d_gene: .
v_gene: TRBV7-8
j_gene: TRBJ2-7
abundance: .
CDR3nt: TGTGCCAGCAGCCCTAGTGGTTACCCAGCAGGGAGCGGGTACGAGCAGTACTTC
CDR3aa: CASSPSGYPAGSGYEQYF

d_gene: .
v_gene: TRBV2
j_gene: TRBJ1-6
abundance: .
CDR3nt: TGTGCCAGCAGTGAAAGGACGGGAAGCTCCTATAATTCACCCCTCCACTTT
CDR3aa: CASSERTGSSYNSPLHF

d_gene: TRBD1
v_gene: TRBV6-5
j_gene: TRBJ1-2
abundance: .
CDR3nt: TGTGCCAGCAGTTACCGGACAGGCCAAAACTATGGCTACACCTTC
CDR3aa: CASSYRTGQNYGYTF

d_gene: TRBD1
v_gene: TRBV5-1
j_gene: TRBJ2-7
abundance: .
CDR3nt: TGCGCCAGCAGCTATTATGGACAGGGTGGGTCCTACGAGCAGTACTTC
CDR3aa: CASSYYGQGGSYEQYF

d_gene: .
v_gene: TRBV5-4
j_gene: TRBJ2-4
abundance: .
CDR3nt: TGTGCCAGCAGCTTGGCCCTAGGCAGTCAAAACATTCAGTACTTC
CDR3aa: CASSLALGSQNIQYF

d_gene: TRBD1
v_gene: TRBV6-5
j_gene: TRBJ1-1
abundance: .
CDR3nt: TGTGCCAGCACCCGGACAGGGCAAGGACTCACTGAAGCTTTCTTT
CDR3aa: CASTRTGQGLTEAFF

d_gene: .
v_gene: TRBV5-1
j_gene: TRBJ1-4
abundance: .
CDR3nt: TGCGCCAGCAGCCGGGGGTTTGGGTATGAAAAACTGTTTTTT
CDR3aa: CASSRGFGYEKLFF

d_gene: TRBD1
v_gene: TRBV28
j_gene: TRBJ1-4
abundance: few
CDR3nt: TGTGCCAGCGACCCGGGACAGGGAAGGAAAAAACTGTTTTTT
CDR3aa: CASDPGQGRKKLFF

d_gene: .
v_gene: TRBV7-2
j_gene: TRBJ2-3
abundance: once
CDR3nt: TGTGCCAGCAGCCAACTAGGGAGCACAGATACGCAGTATTTT
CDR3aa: CASSQLGSTDTQYF

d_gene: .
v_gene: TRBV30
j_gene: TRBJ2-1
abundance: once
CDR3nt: TGTGCCTGGAGTGGGTTGCCCGTTGGGAGTGAGCAGTTCTTC
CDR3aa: CAWSGLPVGSEQFF

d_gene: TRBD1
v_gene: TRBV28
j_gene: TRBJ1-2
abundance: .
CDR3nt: TGTGCCAGCAGGACCGACAGGGTATACGGCTACACCTTC
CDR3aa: CASRTDRVYGYTF

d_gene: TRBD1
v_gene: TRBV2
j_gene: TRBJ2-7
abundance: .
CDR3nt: TGTGCCAGCAGTCCCTCGTCGGGACAGGGAGCCTACGAGCAGTACTTC
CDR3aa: CASSPSSGQGAYEQYF

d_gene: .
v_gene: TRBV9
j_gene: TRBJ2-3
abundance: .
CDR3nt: TGTGCCAGCAATAAGGGGAAGAGCACAGATACGCAGTATTTT
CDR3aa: CASNKGKSTDTQYF

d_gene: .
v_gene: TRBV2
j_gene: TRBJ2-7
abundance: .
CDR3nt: TGTGCCAGCAGGCAACGGGTCCACGAGCAGTACTTC
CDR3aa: CASRQRVHEQYF

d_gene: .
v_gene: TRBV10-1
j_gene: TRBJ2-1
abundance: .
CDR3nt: TGCGCCAGCAGTGAGTTGGGCGCAAGGACTAACAATGAGCAGTTCTTC
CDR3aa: CASSELGARTNNEQFF

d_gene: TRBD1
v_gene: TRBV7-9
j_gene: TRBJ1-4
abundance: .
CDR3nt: TGTGCCAGCACCTACACCGGGACAGGGAGTGAAAAACTGTTTTTT
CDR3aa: CASTYTGTGSEKLFF

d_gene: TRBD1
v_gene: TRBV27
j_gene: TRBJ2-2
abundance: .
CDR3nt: TGTGCCAGTAGAAGGGGGCAAAACACCGGGGAGCTGTTTTTT
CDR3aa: CASRRGQNTGELFF

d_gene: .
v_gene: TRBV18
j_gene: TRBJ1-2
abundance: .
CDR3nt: TGTGCCAGCTCACCACCATCGAACTATGGCTACACCTTC
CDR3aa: CASSPPSNYGYTF

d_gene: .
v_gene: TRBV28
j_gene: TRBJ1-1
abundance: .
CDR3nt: TGTGCCAGCAGTGCCGCTGGCAGATCGAACACTGAAGCTTTCTTT
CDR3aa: CASSAAGRSNTEAFF

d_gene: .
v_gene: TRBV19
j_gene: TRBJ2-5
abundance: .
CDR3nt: TGTGCCAGTAGTCTAAGGCCCCACCCTCTACAGGGCTCAGAGACCCAGTACTTC
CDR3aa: CASSLRPHPLQGSETQYF

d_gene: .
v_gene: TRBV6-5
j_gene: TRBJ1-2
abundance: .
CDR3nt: TGTGCCAGCAGTTACGCAGGTTTGGGCGGCTACACCTTC
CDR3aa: CASSYAGLGGYTF

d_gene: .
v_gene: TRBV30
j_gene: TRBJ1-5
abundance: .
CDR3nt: TGTGCCTGGGGCTTTACCAAGGGAGGCAATCAGCCCCAGCATTTT
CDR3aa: CAWGFTKGGNQPQHF

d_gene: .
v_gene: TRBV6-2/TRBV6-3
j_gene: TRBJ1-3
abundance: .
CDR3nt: TGTGCCAGCAGTTGGTCCGCGAGCTCTGGAAACACCATATATTTT
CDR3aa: CASSWSASSGNTIYF